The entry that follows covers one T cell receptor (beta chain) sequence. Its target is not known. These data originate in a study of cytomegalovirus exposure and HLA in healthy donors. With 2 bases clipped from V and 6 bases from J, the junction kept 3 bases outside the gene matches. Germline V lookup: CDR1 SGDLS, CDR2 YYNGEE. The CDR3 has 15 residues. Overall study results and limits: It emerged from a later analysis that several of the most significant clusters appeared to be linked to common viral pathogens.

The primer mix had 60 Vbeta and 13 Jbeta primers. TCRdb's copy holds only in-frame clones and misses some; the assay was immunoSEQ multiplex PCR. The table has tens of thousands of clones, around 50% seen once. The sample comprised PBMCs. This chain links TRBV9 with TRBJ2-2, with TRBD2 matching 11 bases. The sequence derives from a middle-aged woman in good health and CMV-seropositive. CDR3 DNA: TGTGCCAGCAGCGTTAGCGGGGGGGCCTCCGGGGAGCTGTTTTTT. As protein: CASSVSGGASGELFF.